The sequence of this T cell receptor beta chain was determined in a study of long-term antiretroviral therapy in people with HIV. Points from the study as a whole: Documentation of ART adherence, viral resistance or therapy changes was absent. Clones showing expansion before ART dominated the repertoire at all time points.

About this clone: The antigen remains unidentified.

All participants with HIV were treated in the United States. Investigators performed immunoSEQ version v3.0 at survey level. Sequencing was directed toward about 40,000-55,000 T-cell genomes in each sample. Here immunoSEQ multiplex PCR was the method, and the copy in TCRdb shows in-frame clones only, minus some. The sample lists about 12,000 clones, 77% occurring once. The sample in question was unsorted PBMCs, obtained 0.5 years before starting antiretroviral therapy. The TCR was taken from a woman aged 35 to 49 with HIV.

The CDR3: CASSQDGLMNTEAFF. The CDR3 DNA reads as TGCGCCAGCAGCCAAGACGGGTTGATGAACACTGAAGCTTTCTTT. The chain couples TRBV4-1 to TRBJ1-1; no clear D gene. In germline, CDR1 is MGHRA, CDR2 YSYEKL. The V end was cut by 0 bases, the J end by 0 bases, with 8 bases between. This CDR3 has 15 amino acids.